This entry describes one TCR beta chain. One end of the junction fails to match germline, which may point to a read error. The CDR3 sequence is 14 residues long. CDR1 and CDR2 from the germline V gene are SEHNR and FQNEAQ (reference sequence). This sample was included in a study of blood T cells in healthy people across ages. Combining a sample-barcoded 5' primer with a J-beta primer mix, a second PCR ran for roughly 7 to 11 cycles. In TCRdb, the 5' RACE reads were re-called with MiXCR into one record per CDR3 protein. The sample includes fewer than 2,000,000 distinct CDR3 sequences, about two fifths seen only once; the top ten take 23%.

The receptor's source is a human donor in good health. This sequence joins TRBV7-9 and TRBJ1-2, with D possibly TRBD1 on 5 matching bases. The sequenced sample consisted of blood. CDR3 nucleotide sequence: TGCGCCAGCAGCTTGGGGCAATCGAGCTATGGCTACACCTTC. This translates into CASSLGQSSYGYTF.